Below, 7 T cell receptor beta chains from the same sample are listed, as sequenced in a study of cytomegalovirus exposure and HLA in healthy donors. Amplification used 60 Vbeta primers and 13 Jbeta primers. Data came from immunoSEQ multiplex PCR; TCRdb stores just in-frame clones and leaves some out. This table holds about 160,000 clones, roughly 83% found once. The sample consisted of PBMCs. Source of these receptors: a woman under 30 in good health and CMV-seronegative.

The V gene is TRBV18, the J gene TRBJ1-2; TRBD1 is a possible D gene (6 bases). CDR3 size: 13 residues. Trimming stripped 6 bases from V and 5 bases from J, with 13 bases between. The germline gives CDR1 KGHSH, CDR2 LQKENI. Written as DNA, the CDR3 is TGTGCCAGCTCTCCTGGACAGCCTTATGGCTACACCTTC. Its translation is CASSPGQPYGYTF.

In this sample, this clone turned up a few times. This chain uses TRBV6-1 with TRBJ1-4; D is unresolved. The V gene lost 3 bases and the J gene lost 7 bases, with 21 bases spanning the gap. Germline CDR1 and CDR2: MNHNS and SASEGT. The length of the CDR3 is 17 residues. CDR3 sequence reads: CASSDSVLTEGGEKLFF. CDR3 coding DNA: TGTGCCAGCAGTGATTCGGTACTAACCGAAGGTGGTGAAAAACTGTTTTTT.

This chain joins TRBV7-8 and TRBJ2-5; weak D call: TRBD2 (5 bases). Germline V gene sequence: CDR1 SGHVS, CDR2 FQNEAQ. V was pared by 5 bases and J by 2 bases, with 15 bases between. This CDR3 has 15 residues. In DNA, the CDR3 is TGTGCCAGCAGCCTAGAGCGGAAACTACAAGAGACCCAGTACTTC. Amino acids: CASSLERKLQETQYF.

V gene TRBV9 combines with J gene TRBJ1-5, with a weak D call TRBD1 (6 bases). The length of the CDR3 is 15 residues. V was clipped by 1 base and J by 8 bases, with 16 bases between them. Germline V lookup: CDR1 SGDLS, CDR2 YYNGEE. CDR3 region: CASSVMDSPSEPQHF. The CDR3 DNA sequence: TGTGCCAGCAGCGTAATGGACAGTCCTTCAGAGCCCCAGCATTTT. Together with reference TRBV9 and TRBJ1-5, the CDR3 gives the full variable domain: DSGVTQTPKHLITATGQRVTLRCSPRSGDLSVYWYQQSLDQGLQFLIQYYNGEERAKGNILERFSAQQFPDLHSELNLSSLELGDSALYFCASSVMDSPSEPQHFGDGTRLSIL.

CDR3 sequence (DNA): TGTGCCAGCAGCTTATCAGGGGGAACTAATGAAAAACTGTTTTTT. This sequence encodes CASSLSGGTNEKLFF. V gene TRBV7-8 combines with J gene TRBJ1-4; 7 bases agree with TRBD1. Germline CDR1 reads SGHVS; CDR2 reads FQNEAQ. V gave up 2 bases and J gave up 1 base; unmatched junction bases: 1. This CDR3 comprises 15 residues.

The chain is built from TRBV21-1 and TRBJ1-1; the table names TRBD1, a call not compared with the DNA. TRBV21-1 is tagged as a pseudogene. CDR3 length: 18 amino acids. The CDR3 is CASSIGQAALNMNTEAFF. DNA for the CDR3: TGTGCCAGCAGCATTGGACAGGCGGCATTAAACATGAACACTGAAGCTTTCTTT.

This chain links TRBV29-1 with TRBJ2-5; 16 nucleotides match TRBD2. Germline V gene data show CDR1 as SQVTM and CDR2 as ANQGSEA. This CDR3 spans 16 amino acids. The J segment lost 4 bases and the V segment lost 8 bases, leaving 10 bases of the junction unmatched. The CDR3 loop is CSLLGTSGGDGETQYF. CDR3 nucleotides: TGCAGCCTTTTGGGGACTAGCGGGGGGGACGGAGAGACCCAGTACTTC.